These 28 T cell receptor beta chains originate from one sample sequenced in a study of cytomegalovirus exposure and HLA in healthy donors (dated by TCRdb to 2016 to 2017). Library construction relied on the immunoSEQ multiplex PCR assay. For the multiplex PCR, a mixture combining 60 forward primers for TCR Vbeta segments and 13 reverse primers for TCR Jbeta segments was used. Imported from immuneACCESS, the table was reduced by TCRdb to in-frame sequences with V and J called. These copies leave out some clones; in studies compared against another copy, an unresolved V gene accounts for under half, and the cause of the remainder is not known. This sample gives under 250,000 clones in total; approximately 84% of them show up just once. The ten most abundant clones make up about 0.22% of the sample. Material: PBMCs. These receptors all come from a girl aged 2-9 years in good health and CMV-seronegative.

The V and J genes are TRBV6-1 and TRBJ2-5, with TRBD1 matching 7 bases. V lost 1 base, J lost 6 bases, and 11 bases stayed unmatched. Germline V gives CDR1 MNHNS, CDR2 SASEGT. The CDR3 contains 16 residues. The CDR3 DNA is TGTGCCAGCAGTGAAGGCCGGTTTAGGGACAGAAAGACCCAGTACTTC. It yields the protein CASSEGRFRDRKTQYF.

This chain joins TRBV12-5 and TRBJ2-4; perhaps TRBD2 as D (6 bases). Germline values: CDR1 LGHNT, CDR2 FRNRAP. The V end was cut by 8 bases, the J end by 8 bases, with 16 bases between. CDR3 size: 13 residues. In nucleotides, the CDR3 is TGTGCTAGTTGTGTGGATTGGGGGGACATTCAGTACTTC. Its protein is CASCVDWGDIQYF.

This clone is a singleton in its sample. The chain has TRBV15 and TRBJ1-1; no reliable D call. Deletions cut 0 bases from V and 7 bases from J, with 12 bases between. CDR3 length equals 14 residues. Looked up from germline, CDR1 is LNHNV and CDR2 is YYDKDF (reference sequence). The CDR3: CATSRDRLSGEAFF. The CDR3 nucleotides are TGTGCCACCAGCAGAGATCGGTTGTCCGGTGAAGCTTTCTTT. Using reference TRBV15 and TRBJ1-1 for the parts outside the CDR3, the full variable domain is DAMVIQNPRYQVTQFGKPVTLSCSQTLNHNVMYWYQQKSSQAPKLLFHYYDKDFNNEADTPDNFQSRRPNTSFCFLDIRSPGLGDTAMYLCATSRDRLSGEAFFGQGTRLTVV.

This clone was observed a single time. J is TRBJ2-5 and V is TRBV6-1; perhaps TRBD1 as D (6 bases). The J call may not be correct, given that the DNA end is closer to TRBJ2-7. The CDR3 is 13 amino acids. Germline V lookup: CDR1 MNHNS, CDR2 SASEGT. The CDR3 loop is CASLGGGAYEQYF. The CDR3 DNA sequence: TGTGCCAGCTTAGGGGGTGGGGCCTACGAGCAGTACTTC.

The chain links TRBV21-1 to TRBJ2-7; no DNA check was done on the table's D call, TRBD1. TRBV21-1 counts as a pseudogene. This CDR3 comprises 17 residues. The CDR3 DNA follows: TGTGCCAGCAGCAACGGAAAAAGGGGGTCTCCCTCCTACGAGCAGTACTTC. Translation gives CASSNGKRGSPSYEQYF.

The J gene is TRBJ2-7, the V gene TRBV6-6; TRBD1 matches at 7 bases. The CDR3 runs 11 residues. V dropped 7 bases and J dropped 3; count of bases not matched to a gene: 0. Per the germline V gene, CDR1 is MNHNY and CDR2 is SVGAGI (reference sequence). The CDR3 protein is CASTGGYEQYF. The DNA for the CDR3 is TGTGCCAGCACAGGGGGCTACGAGCAGTACTTC.

This sequence joins TRBV25-1 and TRBJ1-2, with D unclear. CDR3 length equals 17 residues. Germline CDR1 is MGHDK and CDR2 is SYGVNS. Trimming took off 0 bases at V and 5 bases at J, with 19 bases between the two ends. The CDR3 region is CASSEYRVEIGGYGYTF. The CDR3 region has the DNA TGTGCCAGCAGTGAATATAGGGTCGAGATAGGCGGGTATGGCTACACCTTC.

This rearrangement joins TRBV30 to TRBJ1-3; 8 bases match TRBD1. The CDR3 sequence is 13 residues long. With V trimmed by 8 bases and J by 6 bases, 9 bases remained unmatched. Germline assignment: CDR1 GTSNPN and CDR2 SVGIG (reference sequence). CDR3 nucleotides: TGTGCCCAGTGGGCAGGGGGCATAAACACCATATATTTT. Protein sequence: CAQWAGGINTIYF. Combining the CDR3 with reference TRBV30 and TRBJ1-3 gives the whole variable domain SQTIHQWPATLVQPVGSPLSLECTVEGTSNPNLYWYRQAAGRGLQLLFYSVGIGQISSEVPQNLSASRPQDRQFILSSKKLLLSDSGFYLCAQWAGGINTIYFGEGSWLTVV.

The genes are TRBV6-5 and TRBJ1-3; D is possibly TRBD1 (6 bases). This CDR3 spans 15 amino acids. V lost 2 bases and J 0 bases, leaving 8 bases between the germline ends. The V gene's germline CDR1 is MNHEY and CDR2 SVGAGI. CDR3 DNA: TGTGCCAGCAGTTACGAGGGGGTCTCTGGAAACACCATATATTTT. Amino acids: CASSYEGVSGNTIYF.

This sequence joins TRBV15 and TRBJ2-1; 8 bases match TRBD1. Germline V gives CDR1 LNHNV, CDR2 YYDKDF (reference sequence). The V segment lost 5 bases and the J segment 9 bases; nucleotides outside the gene matches: 6. The CDR3 totals 13 residues. The DNA of the CDR3 is TGTGCCACCAGCCGCCGGCAGGGGGCTGAGCAGTTCTTC. This translates into CATSRRQGAEQFF.

V is TRBV4-1 and J is TRBJ2-3; 8 nucleotides agree with TRBD2. The CDR3 runs 17 residues. Per germline, CDR1 MGHRA and CDR2 YSYEKL. The trim removed 3 bases at V and 0 bases at J, leaving 8 bases unmatched. Written as DNA, the CDR3 is TGCGCCAGCAGCCAGCTTAGCGGGGCCTTAAGCACAGATACGCAGTATTTT. Translating it yields CASSQLSGALSTDTQYF.

This clone was seen only once. V and J are TRBV29-1 and TRBJ1-2; TRBD1 aligns across 8 bases. Germline trimming cut 4 bases from V and 8 bases from J; bases unmatched to any gene: 12. Germline V gives CDR1 SQVTM, CDR2 ANQGSEA. This CDR3 spans 14 amino acids. The CDR3 reads CSVADAGTGWGYTF. For the CDR3, the DNA is TGCAGCGTTGCCGACGCAGGGACAGGTTGGGGCTACACCTTC.

The chain uses TRBV7-9 and TRBJ1-1; 10 bases are a match to TRBD1. Germline-derived CDR1 and CDR2 are SEHNR and FQNEAQ (reference sequence). V shed 6 bases, J shed 5 bases, and the junction held 0 bases outside the gene matches. There are 12 residues in the CDR3. The chain's CDR3 is CASRGQGTEAFF. CDR3 DNA sequence: TGTGCCAGCAGGGGACAGGGGACTGAAGCTTTCTTT.

This clone has a handful of counts. The chain joins TRBV15 to TRBJ1-5; 11 nucleotides align to TRBD1. The CDR3 runs to 18 residues. Trimming removed 5 bases from V and 1 base from J; junction bases left unmatched: 10. In germline, CDR1 is LNHNV, CDR2 YYDKDF (reference sequence). CDR3 DNA: TGTGCCACCAGCCGAATAATCGGGACAGGGGGAAGCAATCAGCCCCAGCATTTT. Translated, it gives CATSRIIGTGGSNQPQHF.

The chain uses TRBV28 and TRBJ1-1; 7 bases line up with TRBD1. V lost 7 bases to trimming and J lost 4 bases; unmatched junction nucleotides: 6. Germline V gene sequence: CDR1 MDHEN, CDR2 SYDVKM. The CDR3 length is 13 residues. The CDR3 DNA follows: TGTGCCAGCAACCACAGGGGACGCACTGAAGCTTTCTTT. Translating it yields CASNHRGRTEAFF. The full variable domain, completed using reference TRBV28 and TRBJ1-1, is DVKVTQSSRYLVKRTGEKVFLECVQDMDHENMFWYRQDPGLGLRLIYFSYDVKMKEKGDIPEGYSVSREKKERFSLILESASTNQTSMYLCASNHRGRTEAFFGQGTRLTVV.

The chain carries TRBV12-5 and TRBJ2-7, with D possibly being TRBD2 (6 bases). CDR1 and CDR2 from the germline V gene are LGHNT and FRNRAP. The ends were cut back, 1 base at V and 0 bases at J, with 7 bases in the middle. CDR3 size: 14 residues. This CDR3 is CASGLGLVSYEQYF. DNA of the CDR3: TGTGCTAGTGGTTTGGGACTAGTCTCCTACGAGCAGTACTTC.

The chain has TRBV7-9 and TRBJ1-1; D ambiguous. Per the germline V gene, CDR1 is SEHNR and CDR2 is FQNEAQ (reference sequence). This CDR3 is 16 amino acids long. V gave up 2 bases and J gave up 2 bases, with 15 bases separating them. The CDR3 DNA reads TGTGCCAGCAGCTTAAATCGGGAGAGCCTTAACACTGAAGCTTTCTTT. Amino acids: CASSLNRESLNTEAFF.

The CDR3 loop is CATSPDRGGPDTQYF. In DNA form, the CDR3 reads TGTGCCACCAGCCCCGACCGGGGGGGCCCAGATACGCAGTATTTT. The V call is TRBV15, the J call TRBJ2-3, with 8 bases that match TRBD2. The CDR3 has 15 residues. V lost 5 bases and J lost 4; bases outside the gene matches: 8. Germline CDR1 LNHNV, CDR2 YYDKDF (reference sequence).

The gene calls are TRBV7-8 and TRBJ2-3, with D possibly TRBD1 on 6 matching bases. Looked up from germline, CDR1 is SGHVS and CDR2 is FQNEAQ. With 4 bases removed from V and 1 base from J, the gap between germline ends came to 18 bases. This CDR3 spans 17 amino acids. The CDR3 nucleotides are TGTGCCAGCAGCTCGCAACAGGGTTTATGGGGCACAGATACGCAGTATTTT. Protein sequence: CASSSQQGLWGTDTQYF.

The rearrangement joins TRBV25-1 to TRBJ2-2, with a weak D call TRBD1 (5 bases). This CDR3 has 16 residues. The germline CDR1 and CDR2 sequences are MGHDK and SYGVNS. V was shortened by 2 bases and J by 5 bases, with 15 bases between the two germline ends. Here the CDR3 reads CASSERVQGGTGELFF. CDR3 coding DNA: TGTGCCAGCAGTGAAAGGGTCCAGGGTGGGACCGGGGAGCTGTTTTTT.

In this sample, this clone turned up once. The chain carries TRBV27 and TRBJ2-7; 11 bases match TRBD2. Trimming at V came to 3 bases and at J to 0 bases, leaving 1 base not matched to a gene. This CDR3 contains 15 residues. CDR1 is MNHEY, CDR2 SMNVEV, per germline (reference sequence). The CDR3 DNA sequence: TGTGCCAGCAGTTTCACTAGCGGGAGCTCCTACGAGCAGTACTTC. Translation: CASSFTSGSSYEQYF.

The chain couples TRBV5-1 to TRBJ2-2; 11 bases are a match to TRBD1. The germline V gene encodes CDR1 SGHRS and CDR2 YFSETQ. J was trimmed by 6 bases and V by 4 bases; bases with no gene match: 5. This CDR3 comprises 15 residues. In nucleotides, the CDR3 is TGCGCCAGCAGCACGGACAGGGGGCGCCCCGGGGAGCTGTTTTTT. As protein: CASSTDRGRPGELFF.

The V gene is TRBV13, the J gene TRBJ2-7; D is unresolved. CDR1 is PRHDT, CDR2 FYEKMQ, per germline (reference sequence). Trimming stripped 3 bases from V and 3 bases from J, with 12 bases between. This CDR3 is 14 amino acids long. The CDR3 is CASSLGTSIYEQYF. As DNA, the CDR3 is TGTGCCAGCAGCTTGGGCACCTCCATCTACGAGCAGTACTTC. Full variable domain (remainder filled in from reference TRBV13 and TRBJ2-7): AAGVIQSPRHLIKEKRETATLKCYPIPRHDTVYWYQQGPGQDPQFLISFYEKMQSDKGSIPDRFSAQQFSDYHSELNMSSLELGDSALYFCASSLGTSIYEQYFGPGTRLTVT.

The chain uses TRBV7-9 and TRBJ2-5, with D perhaps matching TRBD1 (5 bases). The CDR3 extends over 14 amino acids. Trimming stripped 7 bases from V and 5 bases from J, with 17 bases between. CDR1 is SEHNR and CDR2 is FQNEAQ in the germline V gene (reference sequence). CDR3: CASNIPGSGETQYF. In DNA form, the CDR3 reads TGTGCCAGCAACATTCCTGGGTCAGGGGAGACCCAGTACTTC.

The chain is built from TRBV5-1 and TRBJ2-6; D possibly corresponds to TRBD2 (5 bases). The germline V gene has CDR1 SGHRS and CDR2 YFSETQ. V was pared by 0 bases and J by 3 bases, with 10 bases between. This CDR3 region has 16 residues. The CDR3 sequence is CASSLAAGLGANVLTF. The DNA of the CDR3 is TGCGCCAGCAGCTTGGCCGCGGGCCTTGGGGCCAACGTCCTGACTTTC.

The chain combines TRBV30 with TRBJ1-2; TRBD1 aligns across 7 bases. The germline CDR1 and CDR2 sequences are GTSNPN and SVGIG (reference sequence). V lost 5 bases to trimming and J lost 5 bases; unmatched junction nucleotides: 8. The CDR3 has 13 residues. The CDR3 nucleotides read TGTGCCTGGGACCCGGGACAGCCTTATGGCTACACCTTC. Protein product: CAWDPGQPYGYTF. Full variable domain (remainder filled in from reference TRBV30 and TRBJ1-2): SQTIHQWPATLVQPVGSPLSLECTVEGTSNPNLYWYRQAAGRGLQLLFYSVGIGQISSEVPQNLSASRPQDRQFILSSKKLLLSDSGFYLCAWDPGQPYGYTFGSGTRLTVV.

There are a few counts of this clone. V usage is TRBV9 and J usage is TRBJ2-2; 8 nucleotides line up with TRBD2. CDR3 length equals 16 residues. V gave up 0 bases and J gave up 4 bases; unmatched junction bases: 5. CDR1 and CDR2 from the germline V gene are SGDLS and YYNGEE. The chain's CDR3 is CASSVGRGGPTGELFF. The CDR3 DNA is TGTGCCAGCAGCGTAGGTCGGGGGGGCCCCACCGGGGAGCTGTTTTTT.

V usage is TRBV5-4 and J usage is TRBJ2-1, with 16 bases identical to TRBD2. CDR3 size: 15 residues. The germline V gene encodes CDR1 SGHNT and CDR2 YYREEE (reference sequence). V trimming: 4 bases; J trimming: 8 bases; junction bases outside the gene matches: 3. The chain's CDR3 is CASSEGLAGGYEQFF. The CDR3 DNA follows: TGTGCCAGCAGCGAGGGACTAGCGGGAGGGTATGAGCAGTTCTTC.